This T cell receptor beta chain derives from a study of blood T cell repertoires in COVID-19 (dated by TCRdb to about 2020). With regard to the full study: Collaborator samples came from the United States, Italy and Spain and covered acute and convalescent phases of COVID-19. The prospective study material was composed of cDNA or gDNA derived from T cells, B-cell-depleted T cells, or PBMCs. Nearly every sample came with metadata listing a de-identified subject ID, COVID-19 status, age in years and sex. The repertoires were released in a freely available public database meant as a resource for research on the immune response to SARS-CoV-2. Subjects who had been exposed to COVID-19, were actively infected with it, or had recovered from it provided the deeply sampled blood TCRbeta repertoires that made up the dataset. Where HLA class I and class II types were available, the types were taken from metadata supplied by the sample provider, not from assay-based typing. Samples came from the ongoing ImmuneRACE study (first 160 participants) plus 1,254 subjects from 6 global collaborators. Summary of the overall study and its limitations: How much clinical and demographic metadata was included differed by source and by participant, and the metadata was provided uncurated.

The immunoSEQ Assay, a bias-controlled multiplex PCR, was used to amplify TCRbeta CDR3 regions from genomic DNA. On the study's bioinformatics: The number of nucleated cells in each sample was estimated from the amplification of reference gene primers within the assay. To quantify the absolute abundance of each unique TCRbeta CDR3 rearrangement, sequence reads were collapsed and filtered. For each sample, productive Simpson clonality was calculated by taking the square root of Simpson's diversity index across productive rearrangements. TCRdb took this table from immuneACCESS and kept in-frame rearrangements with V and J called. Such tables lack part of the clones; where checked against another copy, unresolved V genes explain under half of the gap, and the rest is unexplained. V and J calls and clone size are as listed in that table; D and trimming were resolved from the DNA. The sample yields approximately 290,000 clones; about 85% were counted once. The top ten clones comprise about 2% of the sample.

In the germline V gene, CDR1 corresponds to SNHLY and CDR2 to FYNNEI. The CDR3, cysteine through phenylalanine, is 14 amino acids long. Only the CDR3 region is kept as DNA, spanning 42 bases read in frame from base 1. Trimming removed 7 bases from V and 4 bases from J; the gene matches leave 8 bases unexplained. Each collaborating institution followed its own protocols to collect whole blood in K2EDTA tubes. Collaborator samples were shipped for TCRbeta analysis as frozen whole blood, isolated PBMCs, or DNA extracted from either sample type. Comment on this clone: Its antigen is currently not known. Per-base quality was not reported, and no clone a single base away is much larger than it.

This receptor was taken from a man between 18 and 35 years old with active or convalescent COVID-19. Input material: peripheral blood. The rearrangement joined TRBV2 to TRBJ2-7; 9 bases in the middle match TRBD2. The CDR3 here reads CASIGGRAGYEQYF. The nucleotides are TGTGCCAGCATAGGCGGGAGGGCCGGATACGAGCAGTACTTC.